The 12 T cell receptor beta chains given below trace back to one sample, sequenced in a study of cytomegalovirus exposure and HLA in healthy donors. This PCR relied on a set of 60 Vbeta primers and 13 Jbeta primers. The method was immunoSEQ multiplex PCR; TCRdb's version includes in-frame clones alone and lacks a portion of them. The repertoire table contains roughly 100,000 clones. Source material: PBMCs. All receptors derive from a man over 45 in good health and CMV-seronegative.

This sequence joins TRBV7-9 and TRBJ2-5, with D tentatively TRBD2 (6 bases). V was cut by 2 bases and J by 5 bases, with 12 bases left in between. Germline V gene lookup returns CDR1 SEHNR and CDR2 FQNEAQ (reference sequence). The CDR3 has 14 residues. In DNA, the CDR3 is TGTGCCAGCAGCTTAACCCAGGGAGGCGAGACCCAGTACTTC. Amino acid sequence: CASSLTQGGETQYF.

The CDR3 loop is CASSLKGNEGYTF. The CDR3 region has the DNA TGCGCCAGCAGCTTGAAGGGGAATGAAGGCTACACCTTC. This chain links TRBV5-1 with TRBJ1-2, with D perhaps matching TRBD1 (5 bases). The CDR3 sequence is 13 residues long. The V end lost 1 base, the J end lost 8 bases, and 12 bases lay between the germline ends. Germline assignment: CDR1 SGHRS and CDR2 YFSETQ.

The chain couples TRBV10-3 to TRBJ2-7; TRBD1 or TRBD2 may be the D gene (5 bases each). Germline loops: CDR1 ENHRY, CDR2 SYGVKD. The germline V and J ends were trimmed by 4 bases and 6 bases, with 10 bases remaining between them. The CDR3 covers 12 residues. CDR3: CAISGSGSEQYF. In nucleotides, the CDR3 is TGTGCCATCAGTGGGTCAGGGAGCGAGCAGTACTTC.

Details on this clone: One junction end does not reproduce the germline sequence, and a read error may be involved. V is TRBV19 and J is TRBJ1-2; maybe TRBD1 (6 bases). CDR1 LNHDA and CDR2 SQIVND come from the germline V gene (reference sequence). The CDR3 has 15 amino acids. CDR3 sequence (DNA): TGTGCCAGTACCCCGCGAACAGGGCCTAACTATGGCGACACCTTC. It codes for CASTPRTGPNYGDTF.

V and J are TRBV28 and TRBJ2-5, with a possible D match to TRBD2 (7 bases). This CDR3 comprises 14 residues. Between the trimmed V and J ends, which lost 5 bases and 5 bases, there was a span of 15 bases. CDR1 is MDHEN, CDR2 SYDVKM, per germline. The DNA for the CDR3 is TGTGCCAGCAGTCTAGGGGGGGCGGGGGAGACCCAGTACTTC. Protein sequence: CASSLGGAGETQYF.

This chain joins TRBV9 and TRBJ2-3; 10 bases match TRBD2. Germline trimming cut 4 bases from V and 7 bases from J; bases unmatched to any gene: 6. The CDR3 totals 14 residues. From germline, CDR1 is SGDLS and CDR2 YYNGEE. The CDR3 nucleotides read TGTGCCAGCAGCACGTTAGCGGGGGGTAATACGCAGTATTTT. Amino acids: CASSTLAGGNTQYF.

This chain connects TRBV5-1 to TRBJ2-5; TRBD2 agrees at 8 bases. TRBJ2-7 matches the DNA end more closely, so the J call is doubtful. The CDR3 is 15 amino acids. CDR1 and CDR2 from the germline V gene are SGHRS and YFSETQ. CDR3: CASSVALADTYEQYF. The CDR3 bases are TGCGCCAGCAGCGTGGCACTAGCGGATACCTACGAGCAGTACTTC.

V and J are TRBV7-9 and TRBJ2-1; D unresolved. V shed 1 base and J shed 7 bases, with 14 bases lying between them. CDR3 length equals 15 residues. Germline loops: CDR1 SEHNR, CDR2 FQNEAQ (reference sequence). CDR3 residues: CASSLGSIGANEQFF. CDR3 DNA: TGTGCCAGCAGCTTAGGTAGTATTGGTGCTAATGAGCAGTTCTTC.

The chain couples TRBV5-6 to TRBJ2-2; 7 bases are a match to TRBD1. V dropped 0 bases and J dropped 2; count of bases not matched to a gene: 4. This CDR3 is built from 16 residues. The germline V gene encodes CDR1 SGHDT and CDR2 YYEEEE. The CDR3 sequence: CASSLVDRPNTGELFF. The CDR3 nucleotides read TGTGCCAGCAGCTTGGTGGACAGGCCCAACACCGGGGAGCTGTTTTTT.

The chain joins TRBV9 to TRBJ1-1; tentatively, D is TRBD1 (5 bases). CDR1 is SGDLS, CDR2 YYNGEE, per germline. The V end was cut by 0 bases, the J end by 5 bases, with 17 bases between. This CDR3 has 16 amino acids. The CDR3 protein is CASSVGQGALRTEAFF. In nucleotides, the CDR3 is TGTGCCAGCAGCGTAGGACAAGGGGCTTTGCGGACTGAAGCTTTCTTT.

The rearrangement uses TRBV27 and TRBJ1-2; 7 nucleotides line up with TRBD1. CDR3 length equals 15 residues. Trimming took 5 bases from V and 0 from J; bases not matched to a gene: 6. Germline CDR1 is MNHEY and CDR2 is SMNVEV (reference sequence). CDR3 protein: CASSRQGGPNYGYTF. The CDR3 DNA sequence: TGTGCCAGCAGTCGGCAGGGGGGCCCTAACTATGGCTACACCTTC.

V gene TRBV6-5 combines with J gene TRBJ2-7; D remains ambiguous. The CDR3 is 13 residues long. Between the trimmed V and J ends, which lost 2 bases and 3 bases, there was a span of 8 bases. Germline assignment: CDR1 MNHEY and CDR2 SVGAGI. CDR3 residues: CASSYMADYEQYF. The DNA for the CDR3 is TGTGCCAGCAGTTACATGGCTGACTACGAGCAGTACTTC.